These T cell receptor beta chains were read from a single sample in a study of shared clonotypes between healthy human individuals. Only in-frame clones appear in the TCRdb table, and some are missing; sequencing was by immunoSEQ multiplex PCR. Of more than 850,000 clones listed, approximately 78% are singletons. Sequenced: memory CD4+ T cells from PBMCs. Receptors originate from a man aged 18-30 years in good health. Some clones in this sample may be carry-over from other donors' samples. Both conserved end residues are part of each CDR3. The D gene is left open where the match is weak. Not every row has a clone size; where given, it reads once, few, many or a size class.

V: TRBV30; D: NA; J: TRBJ2-1; size: NA; CDR3: CAWSANNEQFF; DNA: TGTGCCTGGAGTGCGAACAATGAGCAGTTCTTC
V: TRBV6-6; D: TRBD1; J: TRBJ1-1; size: NA; CDR3: CASSAAGGNTEAFF; DNA: TGTGCCAGCAGTGCTGCAGGGGGGAACACTGAAGCTTTCTTT
V: TRBV28; D: TRBD1; J: TRBJ1-3; size: few; CDR3: CASRPAGQGDGNTIYF; DNA: TGTGCCAGCAGACCCGCCGGGCAGGGGGACGGAAACACCATATATTTT
V: TRBV19; D: NA; J: TRBJ2-6; size: NA; CDR3: CASSIPPGTGANVLTF; DNA: TGTGCCAGTAGTATACCTCCCGGGACAGGGGCCAACGTCCTGACTTTC
V: TRBV11-1; D: NA; J: TRBJ2-5; size: NA; CDR3: CASSLSPKTYQETQYF; DNA: TGTGCCAGCAGCTTATCTCCAAAGACGTACCAAGAGACCCAGTACTTC
V: TRBV29-1; D: TRBD1; J: TRBJ2-7; size: NA; CDR3: CSATGQGSYEQYF; DNA: TGCAGCGCGACGGGACAGGGCTCCTACGAGCAGTACTTC
V: TRBV4-2; D: TRBD2; J: TRBJ2-7; size: NA; CDR3: CASSPGGTSGRLEQYF; DNA: TGTGCCAGCAGCCCGGGTGGGACTAGCGGGAGGCTCGAGCAGTACTTC
V: TRBV2; D: NA; J: TRBJ2-3; size: once; CDR3: CASKDLTDTQYF; DNA: TGTGCCAGCAAGGATCTCACAGATACGCAGTATTTT
V: TRBV5-1; D: NA; J: TRBJ2-5; size: NA; CDR3: CASSLGSNQETQYF; DNA: TGCGCCAGCAGCTTGGGCTCGAACCAAGAGACCCAGTACTTC
V: TRBV7-3; D: NA; J: TRBJ2-6; size: NA; CDR3: CASSPRWGGREGANVLTF; DNA: TGTGCCAGCAGCCCCCGTTGGGGGGGGCGAGAAGGGGCCAACGTCCTGACTTTC
V: TRBV7-2; D: TRBD1; J: TRBJ2-7; size: NA; CDR3: CASSSTGLYEQYF; DNA: TGTGCCAGCAGCTCGACAGGGTTATACGAGCAGTACTTC
V: TRBV7-9; D: NA; J: TRBJ2-3; size: NA; CDR3: CASSLSSFSGDTQYF; DNA: TGTGCCAGCAGCTTAAGTTCGTTTAGCGGAGATACGCAGTATTTT
V: TRBV27; D: TRBD1; J: TRBJ2-7; size: NA; CDR3: CASSLRVGDRGVYEQYF; DNA: TGTGCCAGCAGCTTAAGGGTAGGGGACAGGGGGGTTTACGAGCAGTACTTC
V: TRBV6-5; D: TRBD2; J: TRBJ2-3; size: NA; CDR3: CASSPGAGGSDTQYF; DNA: TGTGCCAGCTCCCCGGGGGCGGGAGGGTCAGATACGCAGTATTTT
V: TRBV27; D: NA; J: TRBJ2-1; size: once; CDR3: CASSRAGQPSSYNEQFF; DNA: TGTGCCAGCAGTCGCGCCGGACAGCCGAGCTCCTACAATGAGCAGTTCTTC
V: TRBV19; D: NA; J: TRBJ1-5; size: once; CDR3: CASSWQSNQPQHF; DNA: TGTGCCAGTAGTTGGCAGAGTAATCAGCCCCAGCATTTT
V: TRBV5-1; D: TRBD1; J: TRBJ2-7; size: once; CDR3: CASSFGPGQGAPGEQYF; DNA: TGCGCCAGCAGCTTTGGGCCGGGACAGGGGGCGCCAGGGGAGCAGTACTTC
V: TRBV28; D: NA; J: TRBJ1-5; size: NA; CDR3: CASSWGDGNQPQHF; DNA: TGTGCCAGCAGTTGGGGGGACGGCAATCAGCCCCAGCATTTT
V: TRBV30; D: NA; J: TRBJ2-2; size: NA; CDR3: CAWIRHGGWNTGELFF; DNA: TGTGCCTGGATTCGCCACGGCGGGTGGAACACCGGGGAGCTGTTTTTT
V: TRBV5-1; D: NA; J: TRBJ2-6; size: NA; CDR3: CASSLDGSTGANVLTF; DNA: TGCGCCAGCAGCTTGGACGGGAGCACTGGGGCCAACGTCCTGACTTTC
V: TRBV15; D: NA; J: TRBJ2-1; size: NA; CDR3: CATSRGPRNNEQFF; DNA: TGTGCCACCAGCAGAGGCCCGAGGAATAATGAGCAGTTCTTC
V: TRBV5-1; D: TRBD1; J: TRBJ1-3; size: NA; CDR3: CASSPGTGIDTIYF; DNA: TGCGCCAGCAGCCCAGGGACAGGGATAGACACCATATATTTT
V: TRBV6-5; D: TRBD1; J: TRBJ2-5; size: once; CDR3: CASGTGGEGETQYF; DNA: TGTGCCAGCGGGACAGGGGGCGAGGGAGAGACCCAGTACTTC
V: TRBV28; D: NA; J: TRBJ2-5; size: once; CDR3: CASSSRREGRQTQYF; DNA: TGTGCCAGCAGTTCGCGGCGGGAAGGGAGGCAGACCCAGTACTTC
V: TRBV5-4; D: NA; J: TRBJ2-7; size: NA; CDR3: CASSTNSYEQYF; DNA: TGTGCCAGCAGCACGAACAGCTACGAGCAGTACTTC